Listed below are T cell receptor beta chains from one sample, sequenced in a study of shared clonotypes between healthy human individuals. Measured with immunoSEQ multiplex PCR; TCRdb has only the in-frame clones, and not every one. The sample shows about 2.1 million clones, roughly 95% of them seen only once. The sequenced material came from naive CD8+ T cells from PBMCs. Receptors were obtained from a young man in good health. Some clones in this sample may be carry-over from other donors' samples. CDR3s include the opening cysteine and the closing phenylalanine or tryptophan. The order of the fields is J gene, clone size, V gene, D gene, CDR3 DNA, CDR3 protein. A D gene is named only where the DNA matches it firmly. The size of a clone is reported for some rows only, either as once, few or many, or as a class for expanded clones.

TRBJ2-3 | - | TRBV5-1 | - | TGCGCCAGCAGCCCAATTGTACTCGAAGATACGCAGTATTTT | CASSPIVLEDTQYF
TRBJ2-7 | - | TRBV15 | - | TGTGCCACCAGCAGAGGGACGGGCCTGAACTACGAGCAGTACTTC | CATSRGTGLNYEQYF
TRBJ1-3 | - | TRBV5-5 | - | TGTGCCAGCAGCTCTCCGGGAAACACCATATATTTT | CASSSPGNTIYF
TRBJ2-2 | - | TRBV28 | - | TGTGCCAGCAGTTCGAAAGTCCTTCGACGGGATGGGACCGGGGAGCTGTTTTTT | CASSSKVLRRDGTGELFF
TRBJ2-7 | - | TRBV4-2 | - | TGTGCCAGCAGCCAAGAGGGTCTCTCCTACGAGCAGTACTTC | CASSQEGLSYEQYF
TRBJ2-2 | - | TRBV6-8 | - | TGTGCCAGCAGTTATGGGCAGCGCCGGCCGACCGGGGAGCTGTTTTTT | CASSYGQRRPTGELFF
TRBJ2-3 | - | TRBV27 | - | TGTGCCAGCAGTTTTTTCCCGGGAGCCGCCACAGATACGCAGTATTTT | CASSFFPGAATDTQYF
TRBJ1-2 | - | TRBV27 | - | TGTGCCAGCAGTTTTTATCAGGGTAATCTTTACTATGGCTACACCTTC | CASSFYQGNLYYGYTF
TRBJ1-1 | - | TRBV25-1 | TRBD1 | TGTGCCAGCACCGGGGGGCTTTACAGGGGCGGGAACACTGAAGCTTTCTTT | CASTGGLYRGGNTEAFF
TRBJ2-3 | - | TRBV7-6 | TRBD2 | TGTGCCAGCAGCTTAGCGTATAAGCGGGAGGGTATCACAGATACGCAGTATTTT | CASSLAYKREGITDTQYF
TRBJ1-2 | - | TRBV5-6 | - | TGTGCCAGCAGCTTTGAAACTAACTATGGCTACACCTTC | CASSFETNYGYTF
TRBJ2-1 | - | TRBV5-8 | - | TGTGCCAGCAGCCCAGGGGGGGTCTACAATGAGCAGTTCTTC | CASSPGGVYNEQFF
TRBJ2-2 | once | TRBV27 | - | TGTGCCAGCAGTGATCCTGGCGGCCCGATCGGGCCCGGGGAGCTGTTTTTT | CASSDPGGPIGPGELFF
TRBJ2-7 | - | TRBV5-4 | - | TGTGCCAGCAGCTTGGCTGAGAGCGCACACTACGAGCAGTACTTC | CASSLAESAHYEQYF
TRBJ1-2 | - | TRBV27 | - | TGTGCCAGCAAGCTGGAGGTTGGGAACTATGGCTACACCTTC | CASKLEVGNYGYTF
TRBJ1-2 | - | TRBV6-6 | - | TGTGCCAGCAACCCACAGAACGGAGGCTACACCTTC | CASNPQNGGYTF
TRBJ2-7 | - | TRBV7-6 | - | TGTGCCAGCAGCTCCTGGACTACCACCTACGAGCAGTACTTC | CASSSWTTTYEQYF
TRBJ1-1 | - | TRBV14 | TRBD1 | TGTGCCAGCAGCTTGAGGGGGCAGCCTAACACTGAAGCTTTCTTT | CASSLRGQPNTEAFF
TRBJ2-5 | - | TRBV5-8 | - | TGTGCCAGCAGCTTGGGACACCGAGAGACCCAGTACTTC | CASSLGHRETQYF
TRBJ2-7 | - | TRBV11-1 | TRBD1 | TGTGCCAGCAGCTTAGGGGCAGGGGGTATCTCGGACGAGCAGTACTTC | CASSLGAGGISDEQYF
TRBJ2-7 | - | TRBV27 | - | TGTGCCAGCAGTTTGGGTCTATTCTACGAGCAGTACTTC | CASSLGLFYEQYF
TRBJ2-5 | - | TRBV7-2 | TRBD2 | TGTGCCAGCAGCCCAACCCTAGCGGTACAAGAGACCCAGTACTTC | CASSPTLAVQETQYF
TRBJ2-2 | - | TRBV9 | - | TGTGCCAGCAGCGTAGTTACGGGGGCCGGGGAGCTGTTTTTT | CASSVVTGAGELFF
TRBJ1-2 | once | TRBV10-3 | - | TGTGCCATCAGTGAGACCCGGGCTAGGGGGGCCTATGGCTACACCTTC | CAISETRARGAYGYTF
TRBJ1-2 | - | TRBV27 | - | TGTGCCAGCAGCCCTACAGGCTCTAGCTATGGCTACACCTTC | CASSPTGSSYGYTF
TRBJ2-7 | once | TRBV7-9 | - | TGTGCCAGCAGCTTGCGAAGGGGCGCAAAGTCCTACGAGCAGTACTTC | CASSLRRGAKSYEQYF
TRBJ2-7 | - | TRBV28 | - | TGTGCCAGCGATTCAGGGACACCGAGCGAGCAGTACTTC | CASDSGTPSEQYF
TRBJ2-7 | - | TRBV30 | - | TGTGCCTGGAGTGCCGACTGGAACGAGCAGTACTTC | CAWSADWNEQYF
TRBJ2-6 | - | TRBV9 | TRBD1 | TGTGCCAGCAGAGACCCCGACAGGGAACAGATCTCTGGGGCCAACGTCCTGACTTTC | CASRDPDREQISGANVLTF
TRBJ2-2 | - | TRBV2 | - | TGTGCCAGCAGTGAAGCTCAGACAGAGAACACCGGGGAGCTGTTTTTT | CASSEAQTENTGELFF
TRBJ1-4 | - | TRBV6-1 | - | TGTGCCAGCCGAGGGGGGGGTCGGGAAAAACTGTTTTTT | CASRGGGREKLFF
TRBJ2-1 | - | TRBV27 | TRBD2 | TGTGCCAGCACCTGGGGAGCGGGAGATGACATCAATGAGCAGTTCTTC | CASTWGAGDDINEQFF
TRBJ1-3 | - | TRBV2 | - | TGTGCCAGCAGTGCATTACAGGAAGGATCTGGAAACACCATATATTTT | CASSALQEGSGNTIYF
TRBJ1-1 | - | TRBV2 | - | TGTGCCAGCAGTGGAGTGTCCGCTGAAGCTTTCTTT | CASSGVSAEAFF
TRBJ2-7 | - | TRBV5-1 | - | TGCGCCAGCAGTACCTTTTATTACGACGAGCAGTACTTC | CASSTFYYDEQYF
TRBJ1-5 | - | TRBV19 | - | TGTGCCAGTAGTAATCGTCGATGGGGTTACAATCAGCCCCAGCATTTT | CASSNRRWGYNQPQHF
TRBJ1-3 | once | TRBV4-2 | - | TGTGCCAGCAGCCAAGATCAGGTTCCGTCGCTCTCTGGAAACACCATATATTTT | CASSQDQVPSLSGNTIYF
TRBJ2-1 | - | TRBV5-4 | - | TGTGCCAGCAGCTCAGGTGGGGGTAACAATGAGCAGTTCTTC | CASSSGGGNNEQFF
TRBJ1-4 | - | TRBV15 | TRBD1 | TGTGCCACCAGCGCCGAGACAGGGGGCGAAGGTATGGGTGAAAAACTGTTTTTT | CATSAETGGEGMGEKLFF
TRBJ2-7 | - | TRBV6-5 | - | TGTGCCAGCAGTTACGAGACAGGAGAGTCCTACGAGCAGTACTTC | CASSYETGESYEQYF